The clone carrying this T cell receptor (beta chain) was seen a handful of times. This sample stems from a study of T-cell memory formation after mild COVID-19. TCRdb re-derived calls from the 5' RACE reads in MiXCR, one entry per CDR3 protein. The sample includes 400,000 to 500,000 distinct CDR3 sequences, around 20% of them seen just once. The sequence was obtained from an adult woman who had mild COVID-19 (a few samples of this study predate the infection). Cell type and time point are not known. The specimen sequenced was PBMCs or a T cell subset sorted from them (not recorded which).

CDR3 DNA sequence: TGTGCCAGCAGCTTAGGTGGAGCGGGAGTCTACGAGCAGTACTTC. It encodes CASSLGGAGVYEQYF. The chain has TRBV7-6 and TRBJ2-7, with 8 bases aligning to TRBD2. With V trimmed by 1 base and J by 3 bases, 5 bases remained unmatched. CDR1 and CDR2 from the germline V gene are SGHVS and FNYEAQ. This CDR3 is built from 15 residues.